A selection of T cell receptor beta chains follows, all from one sample in a study of blood T cells in healthy people across ages. In TCRdb, the 5' RACE reads were re-called with MiXCR into one record per CDR3 protein. Of around 1,000,000 distinct CDR3 sequences listed, more than 30% are singletons. The sample consisted of blood. Receptors were obtained from a man aged 18 to 30 in good health. Each CDR3 is given with its conserved first and last residue. The order of the fields is clone size, J gene, D gene, V gene, CDR3 protein, CDR3 DNA. A D gene is named only where the DNA matches it firmly. Size is stated for part of the rows, as once, few or many counts, or as a class when the clone is expanded.

abundance: -
j_gene: TRBJ2-2
d_gene: -
v_gene: TRBV12-5
CDR3aa: CASGWPNTGELFF
CDR3nt: TGTGCTAGTGGTTGGCCGAACACCGGGGAGCTGTTTTTT

abundance: few
j_gene: TRBJ2-5
d_gene: -
v_gene: TRBV9
CDR3aa: CASSVGGRAQETQYF
CDR3nt: TGTGCCAGCAGCGTAGGTGGCAGAGCCCAAGAGACCCAGTACTTC

abundance: -
j_gene: TRBJ2-3
d_gene: TRBD1
v_gene: TRBV12-3/TRBV12-4
CDR3aa: CASSQTGGADTQYF
CDR3nt: TGTGCCAGCAGTCAGACAGGGGGCGCAGATACGCAGTATTTT

abundance: -
j_gene: TRBJ2-3
d_gene: -
v_gene: TRBV18
CDR3aa: CASSDETMRVGTDTQYF
CDR3nt: TGTGCCAGCTCCGACGAGACCATGAGGGTGGGGACAGATACGCAGTATTTT

abundance: few
j_gene: TRBJ2-3
d_gene: -
v_gene: TRBV20-1
CDR3aa: CSAPPMKRGASTDTQYF
CDR3nt: TGCAGTGCTCCCCCTATGAAACGGGGGGCTAGCACAGATACGCAGTATTTT

abundance: -
j_gene: TRBJ1-2
d_gene: TRBD1
v_gene: TRBV20-1
CDR3aa: CSANSPDRQGSYGYTF
CDR3nt: TGCAGTGCCAACAGCCCCGACAGACAGGGGAGCTATGGCTACACCTTC

abundance: -
j_gene: TRBJ2-7
d_gene: TRBD1
v_gene: TRBV20-1
CDR3aa: CSASPGQGTYEQYF
CDR3nt: TGCAGTGCTTCCCCGGGACAGGGAACCTACGAGCAGTACTTC

abundance: -
j_gene: TRBJ1-5
d_gene: -
v_gene: TRBV20-1
CDR3aa: CSATPDGRIDQPQHF
CDR3nt: TGCAGTGCCACCCCCGATGGACGGATCGACCAGCCCCAGCATTTT

abundance: few
j_gene: TRBJ1-1
d_gene: -
v_gene: TRBV7-9
CDR3aa: CASSPPGTRNTEAFF
CDR3nt: TGTGCCAGCAGCCCCCCCGGGACACGGAACACTGAAGCTTTCTTT

abundance: -
j_gene: TRBJ2-3
d_gene: -
v_gene: TRBV4-1
CDR3aa: CASRAVGVLTDTQYF
CDR3nt: TGCGCCAGCCGTGCCGTGGGGGTCCTCACAGATACGCAGTATTTT

abundance: few
j_gene: TRBJ2-3
d_gene: -
v_gene: TRBV7-6
CDR3aa: CASSLGRSQMSTDTQYF
CDR3nt: TGTGCCAGCAGCTTAGGGCGGTCACAGATGAGCACAGATACGCAGTATTTT

abundance: few
j_gene: TRBJ2-3
d_gene: TRBD2
v_gene: TRBV9
CDR3aa: CASSHPPSGGKDTQYF
CDR3nt: TGTGCCAGCAGCCACCCGCCCAGCGGGGGGAAAGATACGCAGTATTTT

abundance: few
j_gene: TRBJ2-7
d_gene: -
v_gene: TRBV12-3/TRBV12-4
CDR3aa: CASSPRDEQYF
CDR3nt: TGTGCCAGCAGCCCACGGGACGAGCAGTACTTC

abundance: few
j_gene: TRBJ1-1
d_gene: -
v_gene: TRBV3-1
CDR3aa: CASSQDGGAWNSSPLNTEAFF
CDR3nt: TGTGCCAGCAGCCAAGATGGTGGAGCATGGAATTCCTCGCCTCTGAACACTGAAGCTTTCTTT

abundance: -
j_gene: TRBJ2-1
d_gene: TRBD2
v_gene: TRBV18
CDR3aa: CASSPIQRGTYNEQFF
CDR3nt: TGTGCCAGCTCACCAATCCAGCGGGGGACCTACAATGAGCAGTTCTTC

abundance: -
j_gene: TRBJ2-1
d_gene: -
v_gene: TRBV6-5
CDR3aa: CASTQSSGARDEQFF
CDR3nt: TGTGCCAGCACCCAAAGCTCCGGGGCGCGCGATGAGCAGTTCTTC

abundance: -
j_gene: TRBJ2-5
d_gene: TRBD2
v_gene: TRBV6-2/TRBV6-3
CDR3aa: CASSWTSGERETQYF
CDR3nt: TGTGCCAGCAGTTGGACTAGCGGGGAGAGAGAGACCCAGTACTTC

abundance: -
j_gene: TRBJ2-1
d_gene: -
v_gene: TRBV19
CDR3aa: CASSRDRGAPNEQFF
CDR3nt: TGTGCCAGTAGTAGGGATAGGGGGGCACCCAATGAGCAGTTCTTC

abundance: -
j_gene: TRBJ1-5
d_gene: TRBD1
v_gene: TRBV20-1
CDR3aa: CSALPGQGDQPQHF
CDR3nt: TGCAGTGCTCTCCCGGGACAGGGAGATCAGCCCCAGCATTTT

abundance: -
j_gene: TRBJ1-1
d_gene: -
v_gene: TRBV5-6
CDR3aa: CASSHEYKPGEAFF
CDR3nt: TGTGCCAGCAGCCACGAATATAAACCGGGGGAAGCTTTCTTT

abundance: -
j_gene: TRBJ2-3
d_gene: -
v_gene: TRBV6-5
CDR3aa: CASSYSGGRDTQYF
CDR3nt: TGTGCCAGCAGTTACTCGGGCGGGCGAGATACGCAGTATTTT

abundance: few
j_gene: TRBJ2-2
d_gene: -
v_gene: TRBV27
CDR3aa: CASSFGSSEHPGGELFF
CDR3nt: TGTGCCAGCAGTTTCGGCAGCTCAGAACATCCGGGCGGGGAGCTGTTTTTT

abundance: -
j_gene: TRBJ2-5
d_gene: TRBD1
v_gene: TRBV10-3
CDR3aa: CAISETGGTKTQYF
CDR3nt: TGTGCCATCAGTGAGACAGGGGGCACGAAGACCCAGTACTTC

abundance: once
j_gene: TRBJ2-1
d_gene: TRBD2
v_gene: TRBV6-2/TRBV6-3
CDR3aa: CASSLVLAASSYNEQFF
CDR3nt: TGTGCCAGCAGTTTAGTCCTAGCGGCGAGCTCCTACAATGAGCAGTTCTTC

abundance: few
j_gene: TRBJ2-3
d_gene: -
v_gene: TRBV2
CDR3aa: CASWIGSDTQYF
CDR3nt: TGTGCCAGCTGGATCGGGTCAGATACGCAGTATTTT

abundance: few
j_gene: TRBJ2-1
d_gene: -
v_gene: TRBV4-1
CDR3aa: CASSQFRYNEQFF
CDR3nt: TGCGCCAGCAGCCAATTTCGCTACAATGAGCAGTTCTTC

abundance: -
j_gene: TRBJ2-4
d_gene: -
v_gene: TRBV20-1
CDR3aa: CSARDRDSGIQYF
CDR3nt: TGCAGTGCTAGAGATCGTGATTCGGGGATTCAGTACTTC

abundance: -
j_gene: TRBJ2-3
d_gene: TRBD1
v_gene: TRBV7-6
CDR3aa: CASSLWGTGGFLGGPDTQYF
CDR3nt: TGTGCCAGCAGCCTTTGGGGGACAGGGGGTTTTCTAGGGGGCCCAGATACGCAGTATTTT

abundance: -
j_gene: TRBJ2-7
d_gene: TRBD1
v_gene: TRBV20-1
CDR3aa: CSARDWGTGSYEQYF
CDR3nt: TGCAGTGCTAGAGATTGGGGGACAGGGAGCTACGAGCAGTACTTC

abundance: few
j_gene: TRBJ2-5
d_gene: TRBD1
v_gene: TRBV12-3/TRBV12-4
CDR3aa: CASIRTGTQQTQYF
CDR3nt: TGTGCCAGCATTAGGACAGGGACCCAACAGACCCAGTACTTC

abundance: -
j_gene: TRBJ1-1
d_gene: TRBD1
v_gene: TRBV18
CDR3aa: CASSPSTGENAEAFF
CDR3nt: TGTGCCAGCTCACCGTCGACAGGGGAGAACGCTGAAGCTTTCTTT

abundance: -
j_gene: TRBJ1-6
d_gene: -
v_gene: TRBV20-1
CDR3aa: CSASGRGNSPLHF
CDR3nt: TGCAGTGCTAGTGGACGGGGTAATTCACCCCTCCACTTT

abundance: -
j_gene: TRBJ2-1
d_gene: -
v_gene: TRBV12-3/TRBV12-4
CDR3aa: CASSFQGSGDNEQFF
CDR3nt: TGTGCCAGCAGTTTCCAGGGGTCAGGGGACAATGAGCAGTTCTTC

abundance: -
j_gene: TRBJ2-7
d_gene: TRBD2
v_gene: TRBV20-1
CDR3aa: CSARDPLAGGAYNEQYF
CDR3nt: TGCAGTGCTAGAGATCCCCTAGCGGGGGGCGCCTACAATGAGCAGTACTTC

abundance: -
j_gene: TRBJ1-1
d_gene: -
v_gene: TRBV9
CDR3aa: CASSVGKAEAFF
CDR3nt: TGTGCCAGCAGCGTAGGAAAGGCTGAAGCTTTCTTT

abundance: -
j_gene: TRBJ2-7
d_gene: -
v_gene: TRBV7-9
CDR3aa: CASSLRTGTYEQYF
CDR3nt: TGTGCCAGCAGCCTTAGAACTGGAACCTACGAGCAGTACTTC

abundance: few
j_gene: TRBJ2-1
d_gene: -
v_gene: TRBV11-3
CDR3aa: CASSRGPVFGNEQFF
CDR3nt: TGTGCCAGCAGCCGGGGGCCGGTTTTTGGCAATGAGCAGTTCTTC

abundance: -
j_gene: TRBJ2-7
d_gene: -
v_gene: TRBV27
CDR3aa: CASSLSKSGFTYEQYF
CDR3nt: TGTGCCAGCAGTTTATCGAAGTCAGGGTTTACGTACGAGCAGTACTTC

abundance: -
j_gene: TRBJ2-1
d_gene: -
v_gene: TRBV11-2
CDR3aa: CASSPQGGLYTSYNEQFF
CDR3nt: TGTGCCAGCAGCCCCCAGGGGGGACTATACACCTCCTACAATGAGCAGTTCTTC